This T cell receptor beta chain was captured by sequencing in a study of T cell responses to AZD1222 COVID-19 vaccine. Findings and limits, study-wide: Among spike-specific TCRs, nearly half reportedly target unmutated variant regions. Clonal diversity was possibly underestimated; the donors were predominantly white British and more often female. Elevations in Spike-specific TCR breadth and depth followed administration of two AZD1222 doses. Researchers report vaccine-associated CD4 TCRs spanning spike, with dominance at 160-218 and 743-854.

Here immunoSEQ multiplex PCR was the method, and the copy in TCRdb shows in-frame clones only, minus some. Of some 90,000 clones listed, roughly 91% were seen once; the top ten hold just under 5%. This clone has a single count. The antigen is not known. Germline V gene data show CDR1 as SGHDN and CDR2 as FVKESK. This CDR3 is 14 amino acids long. V lost 1 base, J lost 3 bases, and 9 bases lay in between. The sequenced sample was peripheral blood, obtained 28 days after the second AZD1222 dose. The receptor was isolated from an adult who received the AZD1222 COVID-19 vaccine. The chain joins TRBV14 to TRBJ2-5; D is uncertain. CDR3 sequence reads: CASSQVNQEETQYF. The CDR3 DNA is TGTGCCAGCAGCCAAGTAAATCAAGAAGAGACCCAGTACTTC. Drawing the rest from reference TRBV14 and TRBJ2-5, the complete variable domain is EAGVTQFPSHSVIEKGQTVTLRCDPISGHDNLYWYRRVMGKEIKFLLHFVKESKQDESGMPNNRFLAERTGGTYSTLKVQPAELEDSGVYFCASSQVNQEETQYFGPGTRLLVL.